This TCR beta chain was found in a study of naive and memory T cell subsets. Findings of the study overall: From naive to CM, EM and EMRA, diversity decreased and Gini increased.

Two oligonucleotides, mixed equimolar, formed the beta constant-region primer covering TRBC1 and TRBC2. The ligated cDNA underwent four PCR rounds using SP2 and nested alpha and beta constant-region primers. Ligation attached a single-stranded oligonucleotide with a 12-nucleotide UMI and the SP2 primer to the cDNA 3' end. TCRdb called the UMI-ligation and nested PCR reads again in MiXCR, with one record for every CDR3 protein. The sample lists some 82,000 distinct CDR3 sequences; roughly 9.3% were seen once. V shed 2 bases and J shed 0 bases, with 14 bases lying between them. CDR1 and CDR2 from the germline V gene are SQVTM and ANQGSEA. This CDR3 region has 16 residues. This clonotype was picked up many times. Its antigen is undetermined. After the first PCR, alpha and beta chain libraries were processed separately.

This TCR was recovered from a human donor in good health. Sequenced input: naive CD8+ T cells from blood. The chain uses TRBV29-1 and TRBJ2-1; D is possibly TRBD1 or TRBD2 (5 bases each). This chain's CDR3 is CSVELWDPSSYNEQFF. In DNA form, the CDR3 reads TGCAGCGTTGAACTCTGGGACCCAAGCTCCTACAATGAGCAGTTCTTC.